The rows below give T cell receptor beta chains drawn from one sample of a study of T cell changes during pregnancy in multiple sclerosis. TCRdb's table, derived via immunoSEQ multiplex PCR, lists solely in-frame clones and lacks some. This sample has about 31,000 clones; roughly 89% occur once, and the top ten carry roughly 10%. Sequenced here: CD8+ T cells from peripheral blood mononuclear cells, sampled in the first trimester of pregnancy. The receptors derive from a female donor with multiple sclerosis, enrolled in a pregnancy study. CDR3s include the opening cysteine and the closing phenylalanine or tryptophan. The D gene is left open where the match is weak. Where a row states a size, it is once, few, many or the class of an expanded clone; other rows omit it.

V	D	J	size	CDR3	DNA
TRBV7-2	NA	TRBJ2-7	NA	CASSLGGAGYEQYF	TGTGCCAGCAGCTTAGGCGGGGCTGGTTACGAGCAGTACTTC
TRBV7-6	NA	TRBJ2-3	NA	CASSHLAGASTDTQYF	TGTGCCAGCAGCCACCTCGCGGGTGCCAGCACAGATACGCAGTATTTT
TRBV11-2	TRBD1	TRBJ2-3	once	CASSFHRGTSTDTQYF	TGTGCCAGCAGCTTCCACAGGGGAACTAGCACAGATACGCAGTATTTT
TRBV5-4	NA	TRBJ2-1	NA	CASSLLDEQFF	TGTGCCAGCAGCTTGTTAGATGAGCAGTTCTTC
TRBV4-3	TRBD2	TRBJ2-2	NA	CASSHDVRGGRAGELFF	TGCGCCAGCAGCCATGACGTGCGGGGGGGCCGAGCCGGGGAGCTGTTTTTT
TRBV28	NA	TRBJ1-2	NA	CASSLFRVSNYGYTF	TGTGCCAGCAGTTTATTCAGGGTTTCTAACTATGGCTACACCTTC
TRBV19	NA	TRBJ2-3	NA	CASSNQQGGVQDTQYF	TGTGCCAGTAGTAACCAACAGGGGGGGGTCCAAGATACGCAGTATTTT
TRBV4-3	TRBD2	TRBJ2-1	NA	CASSQDLPSGADNEQFF	TGCGCCAGCAGCCAAGATCTCCCTAGCGGGGCAGACAATGAGCAGTTCTTC
TRBV7-9	TRBD2	TRBJ2-1	NA	CASRGGLAGDEQFF	TGTGCCAGCAGGGGGGGACTAGCGGGAGATGAGCAGTTCTTC
TRBV7-8	NA	TRBJ2-5	NA	CASRPVRTETQYF	TGTGCCAGCAGGCCCGTGCGTACTGAGACCCAGTACTTC
TRBV19	TRBD1	TRBJ2-2	once	CASSIYGTGGITGELFF	TGTGCCAGTAGTATCTATGGGACAGGAGGTATCACCGGGGAGCTGTTTTTT
TRBV28	TRBD1	TRBJ1-5	NA	CASSESRDRGDPGNQPQHF	TGTGCCAGCAGCGAATCCCGGGACAGGGGCGATCCAGGCAATCAGCCCCAGCATTTT
TRBV7-6	TRBD1	TRBJ1-1	NA	CASSLARQGDTEAFF	TGTGCCAGCAGCTTAGCGAGACAGGGTGACACTGAAGCTTTCTTT
TRBV6-4	TRBD2	TRBJ2-3	NA	CASSLAGEGTDTQYF	TGTGCCAGCAGTTTAGCGGGAGAGGGCACAGATACGCAGTATTTT
TRBV7-2	TRBD2	TRBJ2-3	NA	CASSLALAGRELASTDTQYF	TGTGCCAGCAGCTTAGCTCTAGCCGGGCGGGAGCTAGCTAGCACAGATACGCAGTATTTT
TRBV6-5	NA	TRBJ2-2	NA	CASSWMDSPAAGELFF	TGTGCCAGCAGTTGGATGGACAGTCCGGCGGCCGGGGAGCTGTTTTTT
TRBV4-1	NA	TRBJ1-1	NA	CASSQEPGGNTEAFF	TGCGCCAGCAGCCAAGAACCGGGGGGCAACACTGAAGCTTTCTTT
TRBV11-2	TRBD2	TRBJ2-2	NA	CASSSLGTSGRRYTGELFF	TGTGCCAGCAGCTCCCTCGGGACTAGCGGGAGGAGGTACACCGGGGAGCTGTTTTTT
TRBV28	TRBD2	TRBJ2-7	NA	CASSLYLAGGHHSSYEQYF	TGTGCCAGCAGTTTGTATCTAGCGGGAGGGCACCATAGTTCCTACGAGCAGTACTTC
TRBV15	NA	TRBJ1-4	NA	CATSRAENEKLFF	TGTGCCACCAGCAGAGCCGAGAATGAAAAACTGTTTTTT
TRBV5-1	NA	TRBJ1-1	few	CASNYAGRAFF	TGCGCCAGTAACTATGCAGGGAGGGCTTTCTTT
TRBV27	NA	TRBJ2-1	NA	CASSYDPSSYNEQFF	TGTGCCAGCAGTTATGATCCGAGCTCCTACAATGAGCAGTTCTTC
TRBV27	TRBD1	TRBJ2-7	NA	CASTVTGAGNEQYF	TGTGCCAGCACGGTCACAGGGGCCGGCAACGAGCAGTACTTC
TRBV5-1	NA	TRBJ1-1	once	CASSFAGNTEAFF	TGCGCCAGCAGCTTTGCGGGGAACACTGAAGCTTTCTTT
TRBV9	NA	TRBJ1-2	NA	CASSTSLDYGYTF	TGTGCCAGCAGCACCAGTCTGGACTATGGCTACACCTTC
TRBV4-3	NA	TRBJ1-6	once	CASSEDTTHSYNSPLHF	TGCGCCAGCAGCGAAGACACCACACACTCCTATAATTCACCCCTCCACTTT
TRBV30	NA	TRBJ2-2	NA	CAWSVLREDTGELFF	TGTGCCTGGAGTGTACTGAGGGAGGACACCGGGGAGCTGTTTTTT
TRBV19	NA	TRBJ1-3	once	CASHEAQVSGNTIYF	TGTGCCAGTCACGAGGCACAGGTATCTGGAAACACCATATATTTT
TRBV6-1	NA	TRBJ2-3	NA	CASSGLLVPITDTQYF	TGTGCCAGCAGTGGCCTACTAGTTCCGATCACAGATACGCAGTATTTT
TRBV2	TRBD1	TRBJ1-5	once	CASTYDRGGNQPQHF	TGTGCCAGCACTTACGACAGGGGAGGCAATCAGCCCCAGCATTTT
TRBV5-1	TRBD2	TRBJ2-1	NA	CASSLTGGPYNEQFF	TGCGCCAGCAGCTTAACGGGAGGCCCCTACAATGAGCAGTTCTTC